The 31 T cell receptor beta chains presented below share a single source sample, sequenced in a study of CD8+ T cells in alopecia areata. Extraction and reverse transcription of RNA yielded cDNA as the sequencing template. Profiling relied on immunoSEQ multiplex PCR, and the TCRdb table lists in-frame clones only, not all of them. The table shows about 110,000 clones, with 55% to 60% occurring only once. As to treatment: oral pan-JAK inhibitor, 5-10 mg twice daily. Specimen: CD4+ T cells sorted from blood, collected at week 24, from a patient treated with tofacitinib. The receptors shown here come from a human donor with alopecia areata.

V gene TRBV9 combines with J gene TRBJ2-5; TRBD1 aligns across 12 bases. J was trimmed by 5 bases and V by 2 bases; bases with no gene match: 7. CDR1 is SGDLS and CDR2 is YYNGEE in the germline V gene. The CDR3 sequence is 16 residues long. Here the CDR3 reads CASSVPGTGGAETQYF. The CDR3 DNA sequence: TGTGCCAGCAGCGTCCCCGGGACAGGGGGCGCCGAGACCCAGTACTTC.

The J gene is TRBJ2-2, the V gene TRBV9; D possibly matches TRBD1 or TRBD2 (6 bases each). Germline values: CDR1 SGDLS, CDR2 YYNGEE. The CDR3 is made up of 16 amino acids. The germline V and J ends were trimmed by 7 bases and 1 base, with 17 bases remaining between them. CDR3 sequence: CASGPAKGGNTGELFF. CDR3 DNA: TGTGCCAGCGGACCGGCTAAGGGGGGGAACACCGGGGAGCTGTTTTTT.

The rearrangement links TRBV15 to TRBJ2-5; TRBD2 is a possible D gene (6 bases). Trimming shortened V by 0 bases and J by 5 bases, and 13 bases separated the two germline ends. CDR3 size: 15 residues. Germline V gene data show CDR1 as LNHNV and CDR2 as YYDKDF (reference sequence). The CDR3 nucleotides read TGTGCCACCAGCAGAGAACTCCGACTAGGCGAGACCCAGTACTTC. This encodes CATSRELRLGETQYF.

This clone came up a few times. The rearrangement links TRBV29-1 to TRBJ1-2, with D tentatively TRBD1 (5 bases). CDR3 length: 11 amino acids. Per the germline V gene, CDR1 is SQVTM and CDR2 is ANQGSEA. The ends were cut back, 7 bases at V and 8 bases at J, with 14 bases in the middle. The CDR3 coding sequence is TGCAGCGACCTAGGGACGGGAGGCTACACCTTC. Translated: CSDLGTGGYTF. Complete variable domain (other parts from reference TRBV29-1 and TRBJ1-2): SAVISQKPSRDICQRGTSLTIQCQVDSQVTMMFWYRQQPGQSLTLIATANQGSEATYESGFVIDKFPISRPNLTFSTLTVSNMSPEDSSIYLCSDLGTGGYTFGSGTRLTVV.

This clone showed up just a few times. The V and J genes are TRBV2 and TRBJ2-1; no clear D gene. V was cut by 6 bases and J by 5 bases, with 11 bases left in between. There are 13 residues in the CDR3. Germline V gives CDR1 SNHLY, CDR2 FYNNEI. CDR3 DNA sequence: TGTGCCAGCAGCTGGACCGAGAACAATGAGCAGTTCTTC. Protein sequence: CASSWTENNEQFF.

This clone was seen only a few times. This rearrangement joins TRBV5-4 to TRBJ2-1, with 8 nucleotides matching TRBD1. The CDR3 covers 16 residues. The J segment lost 4 bases and the V segment lost 4 bases, leaving 10 bases of the junction unmatched. Germline CDR1 is SGHNT and CDR2 is YYREEE (reference sequence). The chain's CDR3 is CASSPGQGPLYNEQFF. CDR3 coding DNA: TGTGCCAGCAGCCCCGGACAGGGACCCTTATACAATGAGCAGTTCTTC.

V and J are TRBV7-4 and TRBJ2-5, with D tentatively TRBD2 (6 bases). Germline values: CDR1 SGHVT, CDR2 SQSDAQ. V lost 10 bases, J lost 5 bases, and 20 bases lay in between. The CDR3 length is 14 residues. CDR3 bases: TGTGCCAACGTTTGGGGGGACCCCCATGAGACCCAGTACTTC. Protein sequence: CANVWGDPHETQYF.

This clone was detected a few times. The chain couples TRBV29-1 to TRBJ1-1; D possibly corresponds to TRBD1 (5 bases). V was shortened by 4 bases and J by 1 base, with 10 bases between the two germline ends. The CDR3 length is 13 residues. Germline V gene data show CDR1 as SQVTM and CDR2 as ANQGSEA. The CDR3 nucleotides read TGCAGCGTTGGGGAAGGGGCGAACACTGAAGCTTTCTTT. Residues: CSVGEGANTEAFF.

This clone has a handful of counts. The chain carries TRBV20-1 and TRBJ2-3; D remains ambiguous. This CDR3 comprises 11 residues. V lost 3 bases and J lost 8, with 9 bases in between. The germline V gene encodes CDR1 DFQATT and CDR2 SNEGSKA (reference sequence). The CDR3 region is CSASRSGTQYF. DNA for the CDR3: TGCAGTGCTAGTAGGTCGGGTACGCAGTATTTT.

V gene TRBV5-4 combines with J gene TRBJ2-5; TRBD1 agrees at 8 bases. In germline, CDR1 is SGHNT, CDR2 YYREEE (reference sequence). The ends lost 0 bases at V and 5 bases at J; junction bases unmatched: 6. The CDR3 has 15 amino acids. CDR3 nucleotides: TGTGCCAGCAGCTTGGGGGCAGGGGGCTTGGAGACCCAGTACTTC. Amino acid sequence: CASSLGAGGLETQYF.

The table lists this clone with a few counts. The chain links TRBV4-1 to TRBJ1-1; D possibly corresponds to TRBD1 (5 bases). The CDR3 is 14 residues long. V was pared by 4 bases and J by 4 bases, with 13 bases between. The V gene's germline CDR1 is MGHRA and CDR2 YSYEKL. The CDR3 DNA follows: TGCGCCAGCAGCCTGTCCTCACAGGTCACTGAAGCTTTCTTT. As protein: CASSLSSQVTEAFF.

The chain combines TRBV5-1 with TRBJ2-5; D unresolved. CDR1 is SGHRS, CDR2 YFSETQ, per germline. The V gene lost 3 bases and the J gene lost 2 bases, with 11 bases spanning the gap. CDR3 length: 14 residues. Here the CDR3 reads CASSSANEQETQYF. The CDR3, as DNA: TGCGCCAGCAGCTCAGCGAATGAGCAAGAGACCCAGTACTTC.

The V gene is TRBV27, the J gene TRBJ2-2, with D perhaps matching TRBD2 (6 bases). Trimming removed 3 bases at V and 6 bases at J, with 17 bases between. From germline, CDR1 is MNHEY and CDR2 SMNVEV (reference sequence). The CDR3 extends over 16 amino acids. The CDR3 loop is CASSFSPGLGPGELFF. CDR3 nucleotides: TGTGCCAGCAGTTTCTCGCCGGGACTTGGGCCCGGGGAGCTGTTTTTT.

The chain employs TRBV30 and TRBJ2-3, with 8 nucleotides matching TRBD2. The CDR3 has 15 amino acids. Germline CDR1 is GTSNPN and CDR2 is SVGIG (reference sequence). The V and J ends lost 2 bases and 1 base, in that order; junction bases with no gene match: 5. CDR3 residues: CAWSQGLGGTDTQYF. In DNA form, the CDR3 reads TGTGCCTGGAGTCAGGGACTAGGAGGCACAGATACGCAGTATTTT.

V usage is TRBV9 and J usage is TRBJ2-5; 8 bases line up with TRBD2. The CDR3 consists of 15 residues. V lost 4 bases and J lost 4; bases outside the gene matches: 9. Germline loops: CDR1 SGDLS, CDR2 YYNGEE. The CDR3 loop reads CASSPRGTRTETQYF. The DNA for the CDR3 is TGTGCCAGCAGCCCTCGGGGGACTAGGACAGAGACCCAGTACTTC.

This chain connects TRBV29-1 to TRBJ1-2; D may be TRBD1 (6 bases). Deletions cut 7 bases from V and 8 bases from J, with 17 bases between. The CDR3 length is 12 residues. CDR1 and CDR2 (germline): SQVTM, ANQGSEA. The CDR3 loop is CSARGAGYGYTF. CDR3 nucleotide sequence: TGCAGCGCCCGGGGGGCAGGGTACGGCTACACCTTC.

The rearrangement uses TRBV30 and TRBJ2-5; D tentatively reads TRBD1 or TRBD2 (5 bases each). Germline assignment: CDR1 GTSNPN and CDR2 SVGIG (reference sequence). The CDR3 runs to 14 residues. Trimming removed 0 bases from V and 5 bases from J, with 13 bases in between. The CDR3 protein is CAWSVQGTLETQYF. DNA for the CDR3: TGTGCCTGGAGTGTACAAGGGACCCTTGAGACCCAGTACTTC.

The CDR3 here is CASSLELLGREQFF. For the CDR3, the DNA is TGCGCCAGCAGCTTGGAATTATTGGGTCGGGAGCAGTTCTTC. The chain uses TRBV5-1 and TRBJ2-1; D is ambiguous. Trimming cost V 0 bases and J 10 bases, with 14 bases left between them. Germline V lookup: CDR1 SGHRS, CDR2 YFSETQ. This CDR3 contains 14 residues.

The chain couples TRBV4-1 to TRBJ2-7; either TRBD1 or TRBD2 may supply D (5 bases each). The CDR3 loop spans 17 amino acids. Germline loops: CDR1 MGHRA, CDR2 YSYEKL. The V end lost 1 base, the J end lost 7 bases, and 23 bases lay between the germline ends. The CDR3 DNA is TGCGCCAGCAGCCAAGGAACGGCTCGGGACGGGTTTATAGAGCAGTACTTC. Protein product: CASSQGTARDGFIEQYF.

V and J are TRBV4-3 and TRBJ1-2; TRBD1 agrees at 10 bases. CDR1 and CDR2 from the germline V gene are LGHNA and YSLEER. After removal of 4 bases from V and 3 bases from J, the junction contained 5 bases not matched to a gene. This CDR3 comprises 15 residues. CDR3 loop: CASSPSTGGYYGYTF. The CDR3 bases are TGCGCCAGCAGCCCCTCGACAGGGGGCTACTATGGCTACACCTTC.

The chain joins TRBV29-1 to TRBJ2-2; 8 bases match TRBD1. The CDR3 spans 15 residues. Germline CDR1 is SQVTM and CDR2 is ANQGSEA. V lost 1 base and J lost 5; bases outside the gene matches: 6. The CDR3 region has the DNA TGCAGCGTTGAAGGACGGACAGGGCGGACCGGGGAGCTGTTTTTT. It is translated as CSVEGRTGRTGELFF.

The genes are TRBV7-9 and TRBJ1-5; D remains unclear. With 5 bases removed from V and 0 bases from J, the gap between germline ends came to 8 bases. The germline V gene has CDR1 SEHNR and CDR2 FQNEAQ (reference sequence). This CDR3 spans 14 amino acids. CDR3 sequence: CASSLDASNQPQHF. CDR3 coding DNA: TGTGCCAGCAGCCTAGACGCTAGCAATCAGCCCCAGCATTTT.

V is TRBV7-9 and J is TRBJ2-1, with D possibly TRBD1 on 7 matching bases. V lost 5 bases to trimming and J lost 0 bases, with 11 bases between them. The CDR3 totals 15 residues. Germline V lookup: CDR1 SEHNR, CDR2 FQNEAQ (reference sequence). The CDR3 region is CASSLQGGSYNEQFF. CDR3 nucleotides: TGTGCCAGCAGCCTTCAGGGGGGCTCCTACAATGAGCAGTTCTTC.

This sequence joins TRBV7-2 and TRBJ2-5; a weak D match, TRBD1 (5 bases). There are 12 residues in the CDR3. Trimming removed 5 bases at V and 7 bases at J, with 11 bases between. Per the germline V gene, CDR1 is SGHTA and CDR2 is FQGNSA. CDR3 nucleotide sequence: TGTGCCAGCAGCCCCTCTCAGGGGACCCAGTACTTC. As protein: CASSPSQGTQYF.

Comment on this clone: Its ends do not fully match the called genes, so a read error is possible. As DNA, the CDR3 is TGCAGCGTTAAAGACGAGACCCAGTACTTC. This gives the protein CSVKDETQYF. This chain links TRBV29-1 with TRBJ2-5; D is undetermined. The CDR3 totals 10 residues. Germline CDR1 is SQVTM and CDR2 is ANQGSEA.

This rearrangement joins TRBV4-2 to TRBJ1-2; D gene ambiguous. Germline-derived CDR1 and CDR2 are LGHNA and YNFKEQ. This CDR3 contains 16 residues. The ends were cut back, 0 bases at V and 5 bases at J, with 16 bases in the middle. This chain's CDR3 is CASSQDSPAPGYGYTF. CDR3 nucleotide sequence: TGTGCCAGCAGCCAAGATTCGCCGGCACCTGGATATGGCTACACCTTC.

V gene TRBV5-1 combines with J gene TRBJ2-1, with D hard to call. V was clipped by 2 bases and J by 5 bases, with 8 bases between them. This CDR3 is 13 amino acids long. CDR1 and CDR2 from the germline V gene are SGHRS and YFSETQ. The CDR3 spells CASSLSPNNEQFF. CDR3 sequence (DNA): TGCGCCAGCAGCTTAAGTCCAAACAATGAGCAGTTCTTC. Using reference TRBV5-1 and TRBJ2-1 for the parts outside the CDR3, the full variable domain is KAGVTQTPRYLIKTRGQQVTLSCSPISGHRSVSWYQQTPGQGLQFLFEYFSETQRNKGNFPGRFSGRQFSNSRSEMNVSTLELGDSALYLCASSLSPNNEQFFGPGTRLTVL.

This chain connects TRBV15 to TRBJ2-7; D gene unclear. Trimming left V 0 bases short and J 4 bases short, with 7 bases between. Germline loops: CDR1 LNHNV, CDR2 YYDKDF (reference sequence). CDR3 size: 13 residues. CDR3 protein: CATSRDARYEQYF. For the CDR3, the DNA is TGTGCCACCAGCAGAGATGCCCGATACGAGCAGTACTTC.

CDR3 region: CATSRDNRGTGELFF. The CDR3 bases are TGTGCCACCAGCAGAGATAACCGGGGGACCGGGGAGCTGTTTTTT. The chain joins TRBV15 to TRBJ2-2; D perhaps matches TRBD2 (6 bases). The CDR3 is made up of 15 amino acids. Germline V gene data show CDR1 as LNHNV and CDR2 as YYDKDF (reference sequence). The V end lost 0 bases, the J end lost 5 bases, and 10 bases lay between the germline ends. Full variable domain (missing parts from reference TRBV15 and TRBJ2-2): DAMVIQNPRYQVTQFGKPVTLSCSQTLNHNVMYWYQQKSSQAPKLLFHYYDKDFNNEADTPDNFQSRRPNTSFCFLDIRSPGLGDTAMYLCATSRDNRGTGELFFGEGSRLTVL.

The sample holds a few counts of this clone. J is TRBJ1-5 and V is TRBV4-1, with D unresolved. Germline V gene lookup returns CDR1 MGHRA and CDR2 YSYEKL. V was pared by 1 base and J by 3 bases, with 7 bases between. The CDR3 runs to 14 residues. CDR3 in DNA: TGCGCCAGCAGCCAAGGGCAGAACAATCAGCCCCAGCATTTT. It is translated as CASSQGQNNQPQHF.

The chain joins TRBV29-1 to TRBJ2-3, with 10 positions matching TRBD2. V gave up 1 base and J gave up 4 bases; unmatched junction bases: 5. CDR1 and CDR2 (germline): SQVTM, ANQGSEA. This CDR3 comprises 15 residues. The CDR3 region is CSVEGGLAGADTQYF. As DNA, the CDR3 is TGCAGCGTTGAAGGTGGGCTAGCGGGGGCAGATACGCAGTATTTT.